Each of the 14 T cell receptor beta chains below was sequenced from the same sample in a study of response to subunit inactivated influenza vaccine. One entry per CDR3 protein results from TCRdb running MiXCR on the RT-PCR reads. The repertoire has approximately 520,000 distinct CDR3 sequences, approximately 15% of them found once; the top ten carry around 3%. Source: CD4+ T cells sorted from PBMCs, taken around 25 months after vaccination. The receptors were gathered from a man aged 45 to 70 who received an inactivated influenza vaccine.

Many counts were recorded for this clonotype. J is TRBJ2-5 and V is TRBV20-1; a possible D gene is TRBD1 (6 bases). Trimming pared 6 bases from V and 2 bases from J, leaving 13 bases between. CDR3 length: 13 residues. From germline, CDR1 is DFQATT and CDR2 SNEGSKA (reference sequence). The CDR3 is CSANIQGQETQYF. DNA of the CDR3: TGCAGTGCGAACATACAGGGACAAGAGACCCAGTACTTC.

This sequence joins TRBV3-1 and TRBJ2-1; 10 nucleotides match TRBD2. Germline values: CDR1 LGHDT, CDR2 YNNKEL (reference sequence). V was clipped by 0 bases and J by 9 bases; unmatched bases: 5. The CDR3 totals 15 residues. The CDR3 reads CASSQDRLAGVEQFF. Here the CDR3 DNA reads TGTGCCAGCAGCCAAGATCGCCTAGCGGGAGTTGAGCAGTTCTTC.

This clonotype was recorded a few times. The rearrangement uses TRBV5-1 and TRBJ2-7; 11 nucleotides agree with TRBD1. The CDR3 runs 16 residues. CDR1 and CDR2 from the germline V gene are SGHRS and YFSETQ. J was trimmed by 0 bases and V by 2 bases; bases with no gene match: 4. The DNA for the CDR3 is TGCGCCAGCAGCTTAAGGACAGGGGGCTTCTCCTACGAGCAGTACTTC. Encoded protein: CASSLRTGGFSYEQYF. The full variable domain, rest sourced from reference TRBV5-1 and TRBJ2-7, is KAGVTQTPRYLIKTRGQQVTLSCSPISGHRSVSWYQQTPGQGLQFLFEYFSETQRNKGNFPGRFSGRQFSNSRSEMNVSTLELGDSALYLCASSLRTGGFSYEQYFGPGTRLTVT.

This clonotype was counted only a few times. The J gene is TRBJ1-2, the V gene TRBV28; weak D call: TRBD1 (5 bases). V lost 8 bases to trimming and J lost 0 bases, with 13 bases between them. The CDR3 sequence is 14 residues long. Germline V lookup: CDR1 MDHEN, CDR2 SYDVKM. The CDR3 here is CASLVVGPNYGYTF. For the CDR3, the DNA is TGTGCCAGCCTGGTGGTGGGGCCTAACTATGGCTACACCTTC.

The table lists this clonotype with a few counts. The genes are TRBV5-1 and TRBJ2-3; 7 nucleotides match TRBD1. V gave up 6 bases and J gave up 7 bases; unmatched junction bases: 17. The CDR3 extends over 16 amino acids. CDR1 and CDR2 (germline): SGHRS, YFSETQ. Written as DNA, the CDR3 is TGCGCCAGCACCCAAATATGGACAGGCGTGTCGAATACGCAGTATTTT. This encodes CASTQIWTGVSNTQYF.

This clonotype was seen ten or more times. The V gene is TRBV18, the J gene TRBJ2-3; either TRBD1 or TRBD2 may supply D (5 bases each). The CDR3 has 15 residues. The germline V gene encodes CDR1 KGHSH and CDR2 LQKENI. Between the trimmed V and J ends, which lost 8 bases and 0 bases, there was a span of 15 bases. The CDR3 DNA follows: TGTGCCAGCGCCGGGGACGGAACTAGCACAGATACGCAGTATTTT. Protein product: CASAGDGTSTDTQYF.

This CDR3 is CASSAAWSGTAGGEQYF. DNA for the CDR3: TGTGCCAGCAGCGCCGCCTGGAGCGGGACCGCGGGGGGGGAGCAGTACTTC. This chain joins TRBV7-8 and TRBJ2-7, with 9 bases that match TRBD2. This CDR3 is built from 17 residues. V lost 5 bases, J lost 7 bases, and 18 bases stayed unmatched. Germline V gene data show CDR1 as SGHVS and CDR2 as FQNEAQ.

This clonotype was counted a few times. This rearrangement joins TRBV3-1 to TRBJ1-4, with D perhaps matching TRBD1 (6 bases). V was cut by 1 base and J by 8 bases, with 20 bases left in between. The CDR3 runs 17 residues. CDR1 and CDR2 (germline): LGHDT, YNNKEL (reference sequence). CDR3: CASSQGGMSGAGEKLFF. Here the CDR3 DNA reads TGTGCCAGCAGCCAAGGTGGGATGTCGGGGGCCGGGGAAAAACTGTTTTTT.

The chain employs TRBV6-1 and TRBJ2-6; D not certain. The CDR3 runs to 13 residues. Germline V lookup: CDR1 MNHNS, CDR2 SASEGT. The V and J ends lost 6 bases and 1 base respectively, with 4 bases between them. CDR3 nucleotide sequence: TGTGCCAGCAGGGGTTCTGGGGCCAACGTCCTGACTTTC. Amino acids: CASRGSGANVLTF.

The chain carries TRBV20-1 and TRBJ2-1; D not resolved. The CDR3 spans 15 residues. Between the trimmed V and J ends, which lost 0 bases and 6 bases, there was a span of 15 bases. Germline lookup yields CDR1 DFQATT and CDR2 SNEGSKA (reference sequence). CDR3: CSARDFRGHFNEQFF. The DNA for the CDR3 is TGCAGTGCTAGAGATTTCCGTGGTCATTTCAATGAGCAGTTCTTC.

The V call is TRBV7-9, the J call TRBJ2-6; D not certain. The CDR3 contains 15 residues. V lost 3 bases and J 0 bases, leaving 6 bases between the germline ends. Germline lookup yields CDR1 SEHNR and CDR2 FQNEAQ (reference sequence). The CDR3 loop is CASSFIPSGANVLTF. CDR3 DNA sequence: TGTGCCAGCAGCTTTATTCCCTCTGGGGCCAACGTCCTGACTTTC. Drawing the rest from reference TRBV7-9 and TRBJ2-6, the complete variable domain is DTGVSQNPRHKITKRGQNVTFRCDPISEHNRLYWYRQTLGQGPEFLTYFQNEAQLEKSRLLSDRFSAERPKGSFSTLEIQRTEQGDSAMYLCASSFIPSGANVLTFGAGSRLTVL.

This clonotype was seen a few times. The CDR3 nucleotides read TGTGCCATCAGTGACAGACAGAACACTGAAGCTTTCTTT. Translation gives CAISDRQNTEAFF. This chain uses TRBV10-3 with TRBJ1-1; no reliable D call. V gave up 3 bases and J gave up 1 base, with 6 bases separating them. This CDR3 is 13 amino acids long. Germline CDR1 reads ENHRY; CDR2 reads SYGVKD.

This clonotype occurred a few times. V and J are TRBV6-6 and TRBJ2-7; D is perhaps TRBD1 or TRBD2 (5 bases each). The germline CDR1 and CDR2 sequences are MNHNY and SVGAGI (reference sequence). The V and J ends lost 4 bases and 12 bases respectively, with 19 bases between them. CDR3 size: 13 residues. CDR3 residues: CASSSGGGLDLYF. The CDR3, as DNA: TGTGCCAGCAGTTCGGGTGGGGGTCTCGATCTGTACTTC.

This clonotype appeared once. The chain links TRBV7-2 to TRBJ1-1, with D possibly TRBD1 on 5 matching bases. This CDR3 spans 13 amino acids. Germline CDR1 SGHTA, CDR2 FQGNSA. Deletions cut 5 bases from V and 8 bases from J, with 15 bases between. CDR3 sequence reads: CASSPSGGSEAFF. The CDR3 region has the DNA TGTGCCAGCAGCCCAAGCGGGGGTTCGGAAGCTTTCTTT.